The clone carrying this T cell receptor beta chain was seen repeatedly, ten times or more. The antigen is undetermined. This sample was taken from a study of CD8 T cells in ankylosing spondylitis. Per the germline V gene, CDR1 is SGHDT and CDR2 is YYEEEE. V shed 4 bases and J 5 bases; nucleotides not matched to a gene: 13. This CDR3 comprises 17 residues. Regarding the study as a whole: Reportedly, disease-linked clones are significantly enriched in ankylosing spondylitis patients' matched synovial fluid. Some motif variants had been reported before (in reactive arthritis synovial fluid and blood).

TCRdb ran MiXCR on the 5' RACE reads and lists one entry per CDR3 protein. The sample has some 130,000 distinct CDR3 sequences; just under 7.5% are singletons. The source is a female donor with ankylosing spondylitis or in good health (not recorded which). Sequencing was carried out using blood, either unsorted or a sorted T cell fraction (not recorded which). The chain links TRBV5-6 to TRBJ1-1, with 11 bases aligning to TRBD1. The CDR3 region is CASSVLGQGALGTEAFF. The CDR3 DNA reads TGTGCCAGCAGCGTGCTAGGACAGGGGGCTTTGGGAACTGAAGCTTTCTTT. Full variable domain (remainder filled in from reference TRBV5-6 and TRBJ1-1): DAGVTQSPTHLIKTRGQQVTLRCSPKSGHDTVSWYQQALGQGPQFIFQYYEEEERQRGNFPDRFSGHQFPNYSSELNVNALLLGDSALYLCASSVLGQGALGTEAFFGQGTRLTVV.